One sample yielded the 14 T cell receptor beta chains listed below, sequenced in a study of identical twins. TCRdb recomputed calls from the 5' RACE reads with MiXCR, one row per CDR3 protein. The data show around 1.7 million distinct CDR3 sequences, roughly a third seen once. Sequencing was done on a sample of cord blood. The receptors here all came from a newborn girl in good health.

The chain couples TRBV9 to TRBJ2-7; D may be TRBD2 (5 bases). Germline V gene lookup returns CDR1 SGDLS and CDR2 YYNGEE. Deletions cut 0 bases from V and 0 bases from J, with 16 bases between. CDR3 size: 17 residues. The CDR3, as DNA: TGTGCCAGCAGCGTAGAATTGTGGCGGGCGCCCTCCTACGAGCAGTACTTC. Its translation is CASSVELWRAPSYEQYF.

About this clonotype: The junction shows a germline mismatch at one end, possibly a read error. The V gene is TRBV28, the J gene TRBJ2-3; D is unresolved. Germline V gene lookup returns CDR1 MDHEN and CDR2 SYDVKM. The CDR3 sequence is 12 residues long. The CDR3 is CASSFTRSTQYF. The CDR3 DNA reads TGCGCCAGCAGTTTTACGCGGAGTACGCAGTATTTT.

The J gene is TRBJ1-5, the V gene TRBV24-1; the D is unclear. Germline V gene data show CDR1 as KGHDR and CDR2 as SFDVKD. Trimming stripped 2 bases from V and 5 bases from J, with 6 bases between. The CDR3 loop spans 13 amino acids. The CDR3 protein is CATSDSGYQPQHF. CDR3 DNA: TGTGCCACCAGTGATTCGGGGTATCAGCCCCAGCATTTT.

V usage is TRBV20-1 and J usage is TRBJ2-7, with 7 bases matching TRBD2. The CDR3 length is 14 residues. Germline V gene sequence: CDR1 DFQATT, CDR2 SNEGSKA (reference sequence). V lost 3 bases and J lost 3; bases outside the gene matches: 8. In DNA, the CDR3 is TGCAGTGCTAGGTGGGGGGGGGTTGACTACGAGCAGTACTTC. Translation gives CSARWGGVDYEQYF.

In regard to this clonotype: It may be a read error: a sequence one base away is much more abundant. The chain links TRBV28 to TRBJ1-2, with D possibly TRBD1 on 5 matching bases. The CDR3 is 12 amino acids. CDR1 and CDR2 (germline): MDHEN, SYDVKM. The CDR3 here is CAGSLARDGYTF. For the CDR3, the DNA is TGTGCCGGCAGTTTAGCCAGGGATGGCTACACCTTC.

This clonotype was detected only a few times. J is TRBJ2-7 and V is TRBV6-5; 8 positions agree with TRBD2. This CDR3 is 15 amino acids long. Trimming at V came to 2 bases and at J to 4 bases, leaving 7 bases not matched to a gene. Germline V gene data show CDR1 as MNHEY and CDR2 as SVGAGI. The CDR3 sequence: CASSYGRTSWYEQYF. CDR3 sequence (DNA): TGTGCCAGCAGTTACGGTAGGACTAGCTGGTACGAGCAGTACTTC.

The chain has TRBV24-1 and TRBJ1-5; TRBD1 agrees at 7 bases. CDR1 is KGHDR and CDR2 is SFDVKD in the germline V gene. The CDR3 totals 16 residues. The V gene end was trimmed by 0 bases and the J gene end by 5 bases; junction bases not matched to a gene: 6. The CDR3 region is CATSDLGRDSYQPQHF. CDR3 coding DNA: TGTGCCACCAGTGATTTGGGCCGGGACAGCTATCAGCCCCAGCATTTT.

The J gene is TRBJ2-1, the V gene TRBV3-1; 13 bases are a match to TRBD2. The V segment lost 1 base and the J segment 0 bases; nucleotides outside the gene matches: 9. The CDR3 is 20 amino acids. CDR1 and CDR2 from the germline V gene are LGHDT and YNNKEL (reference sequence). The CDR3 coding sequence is TGTGCCAGCAGCCAAGTAGTCCCGGGACTAGCGGGGAGCTCCTACAATGAGCAGTTCTTC. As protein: CASSQVVPGLAGSSYNEQFF.

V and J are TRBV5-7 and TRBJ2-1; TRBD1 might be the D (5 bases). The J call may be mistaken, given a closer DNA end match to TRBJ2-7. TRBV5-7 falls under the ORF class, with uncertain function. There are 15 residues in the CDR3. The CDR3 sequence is CASSVRTNSYNEQYF. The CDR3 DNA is TGTGCCAGCAGCGTAAGGACAAACTCCTACAATGAGCAGTACTTC.

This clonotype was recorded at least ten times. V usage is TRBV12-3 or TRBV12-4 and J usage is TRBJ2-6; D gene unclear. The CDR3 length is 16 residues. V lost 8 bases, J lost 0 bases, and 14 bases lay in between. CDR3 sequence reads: CASGDTIISGANVLTF. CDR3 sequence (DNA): TGTGCCAGCGGCGACACGATAATCTCTGGGGCCAACGTCCTGACTTTC.

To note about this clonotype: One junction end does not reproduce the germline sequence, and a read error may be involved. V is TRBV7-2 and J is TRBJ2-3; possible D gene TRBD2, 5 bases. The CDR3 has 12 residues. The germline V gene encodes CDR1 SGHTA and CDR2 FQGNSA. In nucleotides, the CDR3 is TGTGCCAGCAGCCTGGGGAGAGATACGCGGTATTTT. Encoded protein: CASSLGRDTRYF.

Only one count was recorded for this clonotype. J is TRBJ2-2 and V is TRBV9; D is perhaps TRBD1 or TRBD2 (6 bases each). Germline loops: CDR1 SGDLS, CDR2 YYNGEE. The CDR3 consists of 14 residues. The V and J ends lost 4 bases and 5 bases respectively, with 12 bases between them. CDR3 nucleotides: TGTGCCAGCAGCCCAGTAGGGGGGACCGGGGAGCTGTTTTTT. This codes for CASSPVGGTGELFF.

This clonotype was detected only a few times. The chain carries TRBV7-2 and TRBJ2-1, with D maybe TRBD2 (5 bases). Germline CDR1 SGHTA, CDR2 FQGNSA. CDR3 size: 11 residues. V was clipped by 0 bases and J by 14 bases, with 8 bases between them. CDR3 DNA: TGTGCCAGCAGCTTAGCGCAGGAGGAGTTCTTC. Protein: CASSLAQEEFF. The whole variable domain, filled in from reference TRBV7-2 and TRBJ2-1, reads GAGVSQSPSNKVTEKGKDVELRCDPISGHTALYWYRQSLGQGLEFLIYFQGNSAPDKSGLPSDRFSAERTGGSVSTLTIQRTQQEDSAVYLCASSLAQEEFFGPGTRLTVL.

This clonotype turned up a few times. The CDR3 DNA reads as TGTGCCAGCAGTTTCGAGACGATAGCAGGGAACCCCTTTATTACTCCCTACGAGCAGTACTTC. Its translation: CASSFETIAGNPFITPYEQYF. The chain is built from TRBV12-3 or TRBV12-4 and TRBJ2-7, with D possibly being TRBD1 (5 bases). Trimming shortened V by 3 bases and J by 2 bases, and 32 bases separated the two germline ends. The CDR3 covers 21 residues.